One sample yielded the 15 T cell receptor beta chains listed below, sequenced in a study of blood T cell repertoires in COVID-19. Sequencing used immunoSEQ multiplex PCR; TCRdb keeps in-frame clones, though not all of them. The table lists around 230,000 clones, roughly 77% of them singletons. Sequencing used PBMCs or T cells enriched from blood (not recorded which). Every receptor here comes from a man between 35 and 55 years old who had recovered from COVID-19.

The chain combines TRBV30 with TRBJ1-5; 8 nucleotides match TRBD1. Germline trimming cut 0 bases from V and 6 bases from J; bases unmatched to any gene: 4. This CDR3 contains 14 residues. CDR1 GTSNPN and CDR2 SVGIG come from the germline V gene (reference sequence). In DNA form, the CDR3 reads TGTGCCTGGAGTGTACAAACAGGGGGTCAGCCCCAGCATTTT. Its protein is CAWSVQTGGQPQHF.

This chain links TRBV23-1 with TRBJ1-2; 9 bases line up with TRBD1. TRBV23-1 is an open reading frame, and its role is uncertain. V shed 4 bases and J 7 bases; nucleotides not matched to a gene: 13. The CDR3 runs 16 residues. CDR3 amino acids: CASSLRTGTGLRGYTF. The DNA for the CDR3 is TGCGCCAGCAGTCTCCGAACCGGGACAGGGTTGCGTGGCTACACCTTC.

This rearrangement joins TRBV5-6 to TRBJ2-1, with D perhaps matching TRBD2 (6 bases). Germline V lookup: CDR1 SGHDT, CDR2 YYEEEE. With 4 bases removed from V and 7 bases from J, the gap between germline ends came to 9 bases. This CDR3 region has 12 residues. The CDR3 protein is CASSRGFNEQFF. The CDR3 region has the DNA TGTGCCAGCAGCCGGGGGTTTAATGAGCAGTTCTTC.

This chain uses TRBV21-1 with TRBJ2-7; TRBD1, as called in the table, went unchecked against the DNA. TRBV21-1 is recorded as a pseudogene. The CDR3 is made up of 15 amino acids. The CDR3 spells CASSDGQGGSYEQYF. CDR3 nucleotides: TGTGCCAGCAGTGACGGACAGGGGGGCTCCTACGAGCAGTACTTC.

This sequence joins TRBV3-1 (or the pseudogene TRBV3-2) and TRBJ2-5; possibly TRBD2 for D (7 bases). The germline V gene has CDR1 LGHDT and CDR2 YNNKEL (reference sequence). The CDR3 has 14 residues. Trimming cost V 7 bases and J 7 bases, with 19 bases left between them. CDR3 in DNA: TGTGCCAGCACCTCCAAGGGTGGGGGGGCGACCCAGTACTTC. Encoded protein: CASTSKGGGATQYF.

J is TRBJ1-5 and V is TRBV4-1; a weak D match, TRBD1 (5 bases). CDR3 length: 15 amino acids. In germline, CDR1 is MGHRA, CDR2 YSYEKL. The V end was cut by 1 base, the J end by 5 bases, with 12 bases between. This chain's CDR3 is CASSQVSGPDQPQHF. CDR3 DNA: TGCGCCAGCAGCCAAGTATCAGGGCCCGATCAGCCCCAGCATTTT.

The gene calls are TRBV4-1 and TRBJ2-3; 13 positions match TRBD2. The germline gives CDR1 MGHRA, CDR2 YSYEKL. With V trimmed by 5 bases and J by 4 bases, 6 bases remained unmatched. This CDR3 has 16 residues. Here the CDR3 reads CASSSGTSGNADTQYF. In nucleotides, the CDR3 is TGCGCCAGCAGCTCCGGGACTAGCGGGAATGCAGATACGCAGTATTTT.

The chain recombines TRBV27 with TRBJ1-2; D gene ambiguous. Between the trimmed V and J ends, which lost 0 bases and 2 bases, there was a span of 4 bases. The CDR3 contains 13 residues. CDR1 and CDR2 from the germline V gene are MNHEY and SMNVEV (reference sequence). The CDR3 loop reads CASSLSANYGYTF. CDR3 in DNA: TGTGCCAGCAGTTTATCAGCGAACTATGGCTACACCTTC.

The gene calls are TRBV6-1 and TRBJ2-3; 8 bases are a match to TRBD1. Germline V CDR1 and CDR2: MNHNS, SASEGT. With V trimmed by 1 base and J by 5 bases, 5 bases remained unmatched. This CDR3 has 15 amino acids. The CDR3 sequence: CASSEGQGAIDTQYF. The CDR3 DNA reads as TGTGCCAGCAGTGAAGGCCAGGGGGCGATAGATACGCAGTATTTT.

The chain employs TRBV29-1 and TRBJ1-1; 9 nucleotides agree with TRBD1. The J segment lost 1 base and the V segment lost 3 bases, leaving 0 bases of the junction unmatched. CDR1 is SQVTM, CDR2 ANQGSEA, per germline. The CDR3 is 13 amino acids. The CDR3 DNA reads as TGCAGCGTTGAGGACAGGGGGAACACTGAAGCTTTCTTT. It is translated as CSVEDRGNTEAFF.

This chain uses TRBV4-1 with TRBJ2-7; perhaps TRBD2 as D (6 bases). The CDR3 has 17 amino acids. The V gene's germline CDR1 is MGHRA and CDR2 YSYEKL. V shed 4 bases and J shed 1 base, with 20 bases lying between them. The DNA of the CDR3 is TGCGCCAGCAGCCGCGTGTTGGTGGGGGGAGAGTCCTACGAGCAGTACTTC. This codes for CASSRVLVGGESYEQYF.

Only a few counts were recorded for this clone. The chain couples TRBV7-9 to TRBJ2-2; 7 bases agree with TRBD1. Germline loops: CDR1 SEHNR, CDR2 FQNEAQ (reference sequence). V shed 4 bases, J shed 5 bases, and the junction held 10 bases outside the gene matches. The CDR3 has 16 residues. This CDR3 reads CASSSGQLRLTGELFF. The DNA for the CDR3 is TGTGCCAGCAGCTCGGGACAGCTCCGATTGACCGGGGAGCTGTTTTTT.

The V gene is TRBV28, the J gene TRBJ2-7, with TRBD2 matching over 12 bases. CDR1 is MDHEN and CDR2 is SYDVKM in the germline V gene. V gave up 2 bases and J gave up 4 bases; unmatched junction bases: 0. The CDR3 loop spans 14 amino acids. The CDR3 here is CASSLTSGGYEQYF. CDR3 DNA sequence: TGTGCCAGCAGTTTAACTAGCGGGGGGTACGAGCAGTACTTC.

V gene TRBV6-5 combines with J gene TRBJ1-6; weak D call: TRBD1 (6 bases). CDR3 length: 15 residues. The V gene's germline CDR1 is MNHEY and CDR2 SVGAGI. Deletions cut 8 bases from V and 1 base from J, with 12 bases between. The CDR3 loop reads CASGAGDSYNSPLHF. Written as DNA, the CDR3 is TGTGCCAGCGGCGCAGGGGATTCCTATAATTCACCCCTCCACTTT.

V and J are TRBV11-2 and TRBJ2-3, with TRBD2 matching over 9 bases. The V gene end was trimmed by 1 base and the J gene end by 5 bases; junction bases not matched to a gene: 10. Per germline, CDR1 SGHAT and CDR2 FQNNGV. The length of the CDR3 is 17 residues. CDR3: CASSLVVGGGAQDTQYF. Written as DNA, the CDR3 is TGTGCCAGCAGCTTAGTCGTGGGCGGGGGGGCCCAAGATACGCAGTATTTT. Full variable domain (outside the CDR3, taken from reference TRBV11-2 and TRBJ2-3): EAGVAQSPRYKIIEKRQSVAFWCNPISGHATLYWYQQILGQGPKLLIQFQNNGVVDDSQLPKDRFSAERLKGVDSTLKIQPAKLEDSAVYLCASSLVVGGGAQDTQYFGPGTRLTVL.